This entry features one TCR beta chain sequence. The CDR3 runs to 15 residues. Trimming cost V 4 bases and J 4 bases; bases outside gene matches: 6. Germline V gives CDR1 SGHVS, CDR2 FQNEAQ. The sample is drawn from a study of blood T cell repertoires in COVID-19. Here immunoSEQ multiplex PCR was the method, and the copy in TCRdb shows in-frame clones only, minus some. The sample records 250,000 or so clones, about 85% being singletons. This chain connects TRBV7-8 to TRBJ1-3; TRBD1 aligns across 8 bases. Sequenced input: peripheral blood. This sequence was found in a woman aged 55-69 years with active or convalescent COVID-19. In nucleotides, the CDR3 is TGTGCCAGCAGCTCCTCGGACAGGGAAGGAAACACCATATATTTT. Amino acids: CASSSSDREGNTIYF. The variable domain in full, with the rest retrieved from reference TRBV7-8 and TRBJ1-3, is GAGVSQSPRYKVAKRGQDVALRCDPISGHVSLFWYQQALGQGPEFLTYFQNEAQLDKSGLPSDRFFAERPEGSVSTLKIQRTQQEDSAVYLCASSSSDREGNTIYFGEGSWLTVV.